The T cell receptor (beta chain) described here comes from a study of T cells expressing NK-cell markers. Study-wide results and caveats: One observes that, in a handful of donors, these clonotypes were also the leading ones within the CD3+CD56-NKG2C+ fraction.

On this clonotype itself: The antigen is undetermined.

The CDR3 is 17 residues long. Libraries used 5'RACE template switching adding universal primer site and UMIs. TCRdb reanalyzed the 5' RACE reads, giving one entry per CDR3 protein sequence and no DNA. This table holds around 180,000 distinct CDR3 sequences. The TCR was taken from a man aged 18 to 70 in good health. Sample: blood T cells: a sorted CD56 or NKG2C T cell subset, CD4+ or CD8+ T cells, or bulk PBMC T cells (not recorded which). V usage is TRBV12-3 or TRBV12-4 and J usage is TRBJ1-2. The CDR3 sequence: CASSPLLATTGHYGYTF.